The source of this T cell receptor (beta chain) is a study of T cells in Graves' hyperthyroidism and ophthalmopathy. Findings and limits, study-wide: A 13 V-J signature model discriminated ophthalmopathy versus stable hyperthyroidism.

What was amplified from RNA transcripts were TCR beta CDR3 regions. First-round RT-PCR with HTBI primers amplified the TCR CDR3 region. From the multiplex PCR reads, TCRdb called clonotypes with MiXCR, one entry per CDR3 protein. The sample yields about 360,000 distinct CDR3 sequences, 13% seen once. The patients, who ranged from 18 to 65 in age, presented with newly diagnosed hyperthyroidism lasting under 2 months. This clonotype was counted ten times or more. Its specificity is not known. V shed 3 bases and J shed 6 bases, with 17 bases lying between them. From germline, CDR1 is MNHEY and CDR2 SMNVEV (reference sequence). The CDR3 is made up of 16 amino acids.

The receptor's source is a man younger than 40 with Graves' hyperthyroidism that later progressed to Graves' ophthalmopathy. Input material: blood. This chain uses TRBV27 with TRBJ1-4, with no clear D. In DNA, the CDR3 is TGTGCCAGCAGTTTGAACGGGTGGAACAGCGATGAAAAACTGTTTTTT. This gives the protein CASSLNGWNSDEKLFF.